Below, 9 T cell receptor beta chains from the same sample are listed, as sequenced in a study of blood T cell repertoires in COVID-19. Assay used: immunoSEQ multiplex PCR; TCRdb lists only in-frame clones, some missing. The sample has hundreds of thousands of clones, 80% to 90% seen once. Sequenced: PBMCs or T cells enriched from blood (not recorded which). Source of these receptors: a woman aged 18 to 35 who had recovered from COVID-19.

CDR3 residues: CASSLYAGEGDEQYF. CDR3 nucleotides: TGTGCCAGCAGTTTGTATGCAGGGGAGGGGGACGAGCAGTACTTC. V gene TRBV28 combines with J gene TRBJ2-7, with TRBD2 as a possible D gene (7 bases). Germline V lookup: CDR1 MDHEN, CDR2 SYDVKM. Trimming cost V 3 bases and J 5 bases, with 17 bases left between them. There are 15 residues in the CDR3. Based on the CDR3 plus reference TRBV28 and TRBJ2-7, the full variable domain is DVKVTQSSRYLVKRTGEKVFLECVQDMDHENMFWYRQDPGLGLRLIYFSYDVKMKEKGDIPEGYSVSREKKERFSLILESASTNQTSMYLCASSLYAGEGDEQYFGPGTRLTVT.

This sequence joins TRBV11-2 and TRBJ2-5, with TRBD1 matching over 9 bases. The CDR3 consists of 15 residues. V lost 5 bases to trimming and J lost 5 bases; unmatched junction nucleotides: 9. Per germline, CDR1 SGHAT and CDR2 FQNNGV. CDR3 nucleotide sequence: TGTGCCAGCAGCGACGGACAGGGGAGGTTCGAGACCCAGTACTTC. It codes for CASSDGQGRFETQYF.

The rearrangement joins TRBV19 to TRBJ1-5, with D possibly TRBD1 on 5 matching bases. The CDR3 extends over 15 amino acids. Per germline, CDR1 LNHDA and CDR2 SQIVND (reference sequence). Trimming took 9 bases from V and 4 from J, leaving 19 bases between them. CDR3 region: CASGGGPIGNQPQHF. DNA for the CDR3: TGTGCCAGCGGGGGAGGGCCCATCGGGAATCAGCCCCAGCATTTT.

The V gene is TRBV15, the J gene TRBJ2-1, with TRBD2 matching 12 bases. CDR3 size: 15 residues. The V segment lost 8 bases and the J segment 7 bases; nucleotides outside the gene matches: 9. Germline V gene sequence: CDR1 LNHNV, CDR2 YYDKDF (reference sequence). The CDR3 reads CATATRTSGGNEQFF. The CDR3 nucleotides read TGTGCCACCGCAACCCGTACTAGCGGGGGGAATGAGCAGTTCTTC.

The V gene is TRBV28, the J gene TRBJ2-7; 8 positions agree with TRBD1. The junction had 10 bases not matched to a gene; V was cut back by 5 bases and J by 4 bases. Germline V CDR1 and CDR2: MDHEN, SYDVKM. The CDR3 is 15 amino acids. CDR3 nucleotides: TGTGCCAGCAGTGGGACGGACAGGGCCCGATACGAGCAGTACTTC. It encodes CASSGTDRARYEQYF.

J is TRBJ1-2 and V is TRBV4-1, with D possibly being TRBD1 (6 bases). The germline CDR1 and CDR2 sequences are MGHRA and YSYEKL. This CDR3 region has 15 residues. The ends were cut back, 0 bases at V and 3 bases at J, with 11 bases in the middle. CDR3 loop: CASSQEEGEYYGYTF. The CDR3 nucleotides read TGCGCCAGCAGCCAAGAAGAGGGGGAATACTATGGCTACACCTTC.

CDR3 sequence reads: CASMTGIRFTEAFF. The CDR3 coding sequence is TGTGCCAGTATGACAGGGATCCGGTTCACTGAAGCTTTCTTT. This rearrangement joins TRBV19 to TRBJ1-1; 7 bases map to TRBD1. J gave up 4 bases and V 7 bases, and 9 bases lay outside the gene matches. CDR1 is LNHDA, CDR2 SQIVND, per germline (reference sequence). This CDR3 contains 14 residues.

Notes on this clone: Other DNA sequences in the sample encode the same CDR3. V and J are TRBV7-3 and TRBJ2-5; 8 nucleotides align to TRBD1. Germline CDR1 SGHTA, CDR2 FQGTGA. Trimming at V came to 3 bases and at J to 4 bases, leaving 1 base not matched to a gene. The CDR3 has 13 residues. DNA of the CDR3: TGTGCCAGCAGCTTTACAGGGGGAGAGACCCAGTACTTC. This sequence encodes CASSFTGGETQYF.

The chain employs TRBV5-6 and TRBJ2-1; the match to TRBD1 covers 8 bases. V was pared by 2 bases and J by 3 bases, with 10 bases of the junction left unmatched. CDR3 length: 17 residues. Germline lookup yields CDR1 SGHDT and CDR2 YYEEEE. CDR3 residues: CASSLNPGRGLYNEQFF. The CDR3 nucleotides are TGTGCCAGCAGCTTAAACCCGGGCAGGGGGCTCTACAATGAGCAGTTCTTC.